One T cell receptor (beta chain) is described in this entry. The target antigen is unknown. Before sequencing took place, the ViraFEST assay used viral peptide pools to expand antigen-specific CD4+ T cells. CD4+ T cell isolation took place after less than 13 days of culture. Previously uninfected by SARS-CoV-2, the vaccine recipients also showed negative nucleocapsid antibodies. This entry comes from a study of vaccination effects on CD4 cells after COVID-19. TCRdb keeps only in-frame clones here, not all; method: immunoSEQ multiplex PCR. The table records about 41,000 clones, over 75% of them present only once. Germline V lookup: CDR1 SNHLY, CDR2 FYNNEI. The CDR3 totals 14 residues. Trimming cost V 4 bases and J 0 bases, with 7 bases left between them.

The source was CD4+ T cells from PBMCs cultured with HCoV-NL63 spike peptides, collected before COVID-19 vaccination. The rearrangement links TRBV2 to TRBJ1-5, with unresolved D. This clonotype originated in a human donor who received a COVID-19 vaccine. This chain's CDR3 is CASSGSSSNQPQHF. For the CDR3, the DNA is TGTGCCAGCAGTGGATCCTCTAGCAATCAGCCCCAGCATTTT. The whole variable domain, filled in from reference TRBV2 and TRBJ1-5, reads EPEVTQTPSHQVTQMGQEVILRCVPISNHLYFYWYRQILGQKVEFLVSFYNNEISEKSEIFDDQFSVERPDGSNFTLKIRSTKLEDSAMYFCASSGSSSNQPQHFGDGTRLSIL.